This T cell receptor beta chain was sequenced for a study of blood T cell repertoires in COVID-19. Only in-frame clones appear in the TCRdb table, and some are missing; sequencing was by immunoSEQ multiplex PCR. Found here are fewer than 75,000 clones, roughly 79% of them singletons; the top ten hold about 6%. There are 15 residues in the CDR3. V lost 0 bases and J lost 3, with 10 bases in between. The V gene's germline CDR1 is MNHEY and CDR2 SMNVEV (reference sequence). This chain joins TRBV27 and TRBJ2-3; D remains unclear. Sequencing used peripheral blood. This sequence originates from a woman between 55 and 75 years old with acute or convalescent COVID-19. CDR3 nucleotide sequence: TGTGCCAGCAGTTTATCTAGCCATGGGACAGATACGCAGTATTTT. Its translation: CASSLSSHGTDTQYF.